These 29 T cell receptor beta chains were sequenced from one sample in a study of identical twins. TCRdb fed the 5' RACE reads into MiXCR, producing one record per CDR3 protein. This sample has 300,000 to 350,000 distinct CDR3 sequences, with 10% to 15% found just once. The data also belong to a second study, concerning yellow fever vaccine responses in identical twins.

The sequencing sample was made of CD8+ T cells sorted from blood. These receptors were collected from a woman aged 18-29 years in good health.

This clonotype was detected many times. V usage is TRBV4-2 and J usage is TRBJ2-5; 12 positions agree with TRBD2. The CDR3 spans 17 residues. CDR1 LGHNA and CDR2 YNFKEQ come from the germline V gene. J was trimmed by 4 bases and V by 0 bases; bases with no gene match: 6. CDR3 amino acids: CASSQEASGGALETQYF. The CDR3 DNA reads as TGTGCCAGCAGCCAAGAGGCTAGCGGGGGGGCCCTAGAGACCCAGTACTTC.

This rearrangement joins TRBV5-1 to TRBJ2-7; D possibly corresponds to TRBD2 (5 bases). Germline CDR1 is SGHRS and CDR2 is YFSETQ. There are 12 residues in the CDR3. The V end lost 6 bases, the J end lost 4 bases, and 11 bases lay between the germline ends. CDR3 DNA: TGCGCCAGCATGGCGGGCCCATACGAGCAGTACTTC. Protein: CASMAGPYEQYF.

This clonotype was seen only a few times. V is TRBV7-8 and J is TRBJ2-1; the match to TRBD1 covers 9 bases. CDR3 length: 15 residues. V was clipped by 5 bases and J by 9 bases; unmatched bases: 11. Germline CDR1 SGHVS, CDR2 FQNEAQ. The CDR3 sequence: CASSPPVGQGSEQFF. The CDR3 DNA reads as TGTGCCAGCAGCCCCCCCGTGGGACAGGGCAGTGAGCAGTTCTTC.

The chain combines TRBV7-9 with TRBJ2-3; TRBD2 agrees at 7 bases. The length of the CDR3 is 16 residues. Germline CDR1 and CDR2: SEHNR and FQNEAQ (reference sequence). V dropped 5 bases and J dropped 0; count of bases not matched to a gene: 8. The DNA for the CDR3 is TGTGCCAGCAGCGGGGTTGCGGGGGATAGCACAGATACGCAGTATTTT. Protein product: CASSGVAGDSTDTQYF.

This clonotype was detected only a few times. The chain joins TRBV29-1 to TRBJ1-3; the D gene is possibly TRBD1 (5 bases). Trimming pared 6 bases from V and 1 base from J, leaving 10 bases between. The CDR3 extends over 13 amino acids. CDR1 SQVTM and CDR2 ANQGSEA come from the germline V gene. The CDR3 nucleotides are TGCAGCGTCAGCAGGGAATCTGGAAACACCATATATTTT. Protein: CSVSRESGNTIYF.

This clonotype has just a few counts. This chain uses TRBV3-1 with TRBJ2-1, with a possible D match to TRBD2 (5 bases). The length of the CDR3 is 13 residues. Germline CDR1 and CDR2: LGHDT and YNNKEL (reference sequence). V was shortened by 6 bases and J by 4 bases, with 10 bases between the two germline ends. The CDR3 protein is CASSPGIYNEQFF. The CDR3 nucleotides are TGTGCCAGCAGTCCCGGGATTTACAATGAGCAGTTCTTC.

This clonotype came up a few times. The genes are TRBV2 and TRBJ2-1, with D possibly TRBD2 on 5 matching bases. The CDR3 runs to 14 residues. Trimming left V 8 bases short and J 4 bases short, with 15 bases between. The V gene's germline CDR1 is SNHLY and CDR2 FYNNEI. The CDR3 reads CASAHLREYNEQFF. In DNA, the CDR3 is TGTGCCAGCGCCCATTTGAGGGAATACAATGAGCAGTTCTTC.

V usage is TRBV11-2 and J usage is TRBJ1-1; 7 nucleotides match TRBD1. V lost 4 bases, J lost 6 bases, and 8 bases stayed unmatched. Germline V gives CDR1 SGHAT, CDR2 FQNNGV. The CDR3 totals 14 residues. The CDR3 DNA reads TGTGCCAGCAGCTCAGGGGGGGTGGCAGCTGAAGCTTTCTTT. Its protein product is CASSSGGVAAEAFF. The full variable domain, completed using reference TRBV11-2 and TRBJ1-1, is EAGVAQSPRYKIIEKRQSVAFWCNPISGHATLYWYQQILGQGPKLLIQFQNNGVVDDSQLPKDRFSAERLKGVDSTLKIQPAKLEDSAVYLCASSSGGVAAEAFFGQGTRLTVV.

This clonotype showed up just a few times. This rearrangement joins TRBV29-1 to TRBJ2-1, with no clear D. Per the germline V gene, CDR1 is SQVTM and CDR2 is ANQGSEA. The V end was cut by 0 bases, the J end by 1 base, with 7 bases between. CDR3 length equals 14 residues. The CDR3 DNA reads TGCAGCGTTGAAGAGGGGAAATCCTACAATGAGCAGTTCTTC. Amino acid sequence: CSVEEGKSYNEQFF.

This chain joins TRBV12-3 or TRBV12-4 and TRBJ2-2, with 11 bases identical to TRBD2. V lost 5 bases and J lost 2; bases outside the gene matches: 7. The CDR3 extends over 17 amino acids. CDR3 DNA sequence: TGTGCCAGCAGTACGCCGGGACTAGCGGATAACACCGGGGAGCTGTTTTTT. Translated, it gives CASSTPGLADNTGELFF.

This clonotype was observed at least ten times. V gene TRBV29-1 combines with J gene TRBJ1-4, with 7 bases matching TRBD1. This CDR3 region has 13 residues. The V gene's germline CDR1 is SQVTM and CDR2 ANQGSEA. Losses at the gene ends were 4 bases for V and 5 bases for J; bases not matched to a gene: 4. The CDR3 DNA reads TGCAGCGTTGTGGACAGGATGAATGAAAAACTGTTTTTT. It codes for CSVVDRMNEKLFF.

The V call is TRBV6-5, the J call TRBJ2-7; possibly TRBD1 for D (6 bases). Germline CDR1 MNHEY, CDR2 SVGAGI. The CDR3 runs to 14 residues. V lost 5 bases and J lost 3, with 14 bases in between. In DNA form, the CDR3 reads TGTGCCAGCAGTCACCGGGACACTTTCTACGAGCAGTACTTC. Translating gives CASSHRDTFYEQYF.

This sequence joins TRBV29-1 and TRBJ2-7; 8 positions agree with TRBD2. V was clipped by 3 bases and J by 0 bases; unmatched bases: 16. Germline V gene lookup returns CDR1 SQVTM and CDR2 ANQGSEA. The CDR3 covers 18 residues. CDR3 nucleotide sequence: TGCAGCGTTGACACCCGGGACGCAGCGGGGGAAAGCTCCTACGAGCAGTACGTC. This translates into CSVDTRDAAGESSYEQYV.

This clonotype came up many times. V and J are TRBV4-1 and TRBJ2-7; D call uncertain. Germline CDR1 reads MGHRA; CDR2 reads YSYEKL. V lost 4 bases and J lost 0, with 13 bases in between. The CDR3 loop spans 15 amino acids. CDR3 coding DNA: TGCGCCAGCAGCCTAGCCCTCGACAACTCCTACGAGCAGTACGTC. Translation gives CASSLALDNSYEQYV.

As DNA, the CDR3 is TGTGCCAGCAGCATTTCTGCGCGGGACAAGAACTATGGCTACACCTTC. This gives the protein CASSISARDKNYGYTF. This chain uses TRBV7-9 with TRBJ1-2; D possibly corresponds to TRBD1 (6 bases). Per the germline V gene, CDR1 is SEHNR and CDR2 is FQNEAQ (reference sequence). CDR3 size: 16 residues. V gave up 5 bases and J gave up 2 bases, with 18 bases separating them.

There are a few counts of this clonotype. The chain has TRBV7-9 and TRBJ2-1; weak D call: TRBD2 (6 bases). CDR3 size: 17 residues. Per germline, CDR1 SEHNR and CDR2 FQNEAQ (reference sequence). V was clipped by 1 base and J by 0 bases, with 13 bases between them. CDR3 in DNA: TGTGCCAGCAGCTTAGTGGGGCTAGCGAACTCCTACAATGAGCAGTTCTTC. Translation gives CASSLVGLANSYNEQFF.

The DNA for the CDR3 is TGTGCCAGCAGTTTATCGAGCAGCTCCTACAATGAGCAGTTCTTC. Translated, it gives CASSLSSSSYNEQFF. This chain connects TRBV27 to TRBJ2-1; D is unclear. CDR1 and CDR2 from the germline V gene are MNHEY and SMNVEV (reference sequence). V lost 0 bases and J 0 bases, leaving 6 bases between the germline ends. The CDR3 is made up of 15 amino acids.

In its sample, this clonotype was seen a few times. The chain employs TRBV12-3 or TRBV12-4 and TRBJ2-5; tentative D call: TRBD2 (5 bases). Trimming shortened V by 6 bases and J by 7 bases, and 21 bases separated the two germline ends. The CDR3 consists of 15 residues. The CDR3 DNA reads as TGTGCCAGCAGCATCCTCGGGATCCTCGGTCCGACCCAGTACTTC. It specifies CASSILGILGPTQYF.

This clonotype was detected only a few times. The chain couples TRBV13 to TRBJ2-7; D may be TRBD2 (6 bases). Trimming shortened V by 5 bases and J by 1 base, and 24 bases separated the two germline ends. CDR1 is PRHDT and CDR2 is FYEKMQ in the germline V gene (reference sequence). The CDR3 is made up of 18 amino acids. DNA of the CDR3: TGTGCCAGCAGCCTTACCGCCCGTGCGGGAAGGGAGTCCTACGAGCAGTACTTC. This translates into CASSLTARAGRESYEQYF.

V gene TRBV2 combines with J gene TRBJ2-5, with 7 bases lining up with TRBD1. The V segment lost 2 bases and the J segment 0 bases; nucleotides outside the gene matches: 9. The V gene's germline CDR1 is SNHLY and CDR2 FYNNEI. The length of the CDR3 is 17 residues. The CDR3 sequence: CASSESRDRENQETQYF. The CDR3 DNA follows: TGTGCCAGCAGTGAAAGCCGGGACAGAGAGAACCAAGAGACCCAGTACTTC.

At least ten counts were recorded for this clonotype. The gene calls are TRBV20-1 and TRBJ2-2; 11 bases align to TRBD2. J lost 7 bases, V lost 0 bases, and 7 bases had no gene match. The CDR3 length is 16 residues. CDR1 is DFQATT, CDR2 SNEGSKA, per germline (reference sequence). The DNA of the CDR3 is TGCAGTGCTAGAGATGGGGGACTAGCGGAGGTCGGGGAGCTGTTTTTT. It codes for CSARDGGLAEVGELFF.

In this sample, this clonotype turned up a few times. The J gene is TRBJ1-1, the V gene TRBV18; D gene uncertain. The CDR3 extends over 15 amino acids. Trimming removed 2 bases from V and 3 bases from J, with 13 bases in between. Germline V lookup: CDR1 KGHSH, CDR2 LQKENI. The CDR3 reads CASSPSTTEYTEAFF. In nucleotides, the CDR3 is TGTGCCAGCTCACCATCGACCACGGAGTACACTGAAGCTTTCTTT.

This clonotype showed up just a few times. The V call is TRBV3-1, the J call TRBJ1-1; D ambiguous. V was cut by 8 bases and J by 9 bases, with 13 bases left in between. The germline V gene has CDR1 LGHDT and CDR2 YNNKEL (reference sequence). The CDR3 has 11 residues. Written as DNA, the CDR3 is TGTGCCAGCCAGCCCTACCGTCAAGCTTTCTTT. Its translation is CASQPYRQAFF.

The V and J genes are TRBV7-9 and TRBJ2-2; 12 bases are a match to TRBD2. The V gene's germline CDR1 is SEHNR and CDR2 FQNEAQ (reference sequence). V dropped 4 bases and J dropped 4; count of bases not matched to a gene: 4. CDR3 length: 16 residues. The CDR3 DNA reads TGTGCCAGCAGCTCTCGGACTAGCGGGGCCACCGGGGAGCTGTTTTTT. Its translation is CASSSRTSGATGELFF.

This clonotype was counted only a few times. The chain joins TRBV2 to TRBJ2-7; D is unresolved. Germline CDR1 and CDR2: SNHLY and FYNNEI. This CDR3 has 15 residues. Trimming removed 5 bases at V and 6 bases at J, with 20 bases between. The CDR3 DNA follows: TGTGCCAGCAGTATCCCTGTGGGGTCCCTTTTCGAGCAGTACTTC. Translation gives CASSIPVGSLFEQYF.

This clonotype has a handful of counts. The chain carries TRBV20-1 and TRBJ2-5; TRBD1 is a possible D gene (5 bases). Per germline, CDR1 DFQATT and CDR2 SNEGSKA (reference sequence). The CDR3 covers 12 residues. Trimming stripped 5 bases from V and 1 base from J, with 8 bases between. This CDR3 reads CSAADSQETQYF. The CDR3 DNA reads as TGCAGTGCTGCAGACAGCCAAGAGACCCAGTACTTC.

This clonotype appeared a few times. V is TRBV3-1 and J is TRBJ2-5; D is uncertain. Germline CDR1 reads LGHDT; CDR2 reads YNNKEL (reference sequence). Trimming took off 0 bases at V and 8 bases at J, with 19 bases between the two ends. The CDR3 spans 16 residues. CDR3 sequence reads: CASSQDPDLWLETQYF. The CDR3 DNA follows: TGTGCCAGCAGCCAAGACCCGGACCTTTGGCTTGAAACCCAGTACTTC.

CDR3 sequence: CASSQEIGLATDTQYF. CDR3 coding DNA: TGCGCCAGCAGCCAAGAAATAGGACTAGCAACAGATACGCAGTATTTT. The chain couples TRBV4-1 to TRBJ2-3, with TRBD2 matching over 8 bases. The J segment lost 3 bases and the V segment lost 0 bases, leaving 5 bases of the junction unmatched. CDR3 length equals 16 residues. Germline V gene lookup returns CDR1 MGHRA and CDR2 YSYEKL.

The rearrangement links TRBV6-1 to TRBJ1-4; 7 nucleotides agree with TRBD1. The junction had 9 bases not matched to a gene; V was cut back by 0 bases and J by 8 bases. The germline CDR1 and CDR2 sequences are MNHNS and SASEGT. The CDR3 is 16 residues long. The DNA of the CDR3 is TGTGCCAGCAGTGAAGCCACCGGGACAGCTCGGGAAAAACTGTTTTTT. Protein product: CASSEATGTAREKLFF.